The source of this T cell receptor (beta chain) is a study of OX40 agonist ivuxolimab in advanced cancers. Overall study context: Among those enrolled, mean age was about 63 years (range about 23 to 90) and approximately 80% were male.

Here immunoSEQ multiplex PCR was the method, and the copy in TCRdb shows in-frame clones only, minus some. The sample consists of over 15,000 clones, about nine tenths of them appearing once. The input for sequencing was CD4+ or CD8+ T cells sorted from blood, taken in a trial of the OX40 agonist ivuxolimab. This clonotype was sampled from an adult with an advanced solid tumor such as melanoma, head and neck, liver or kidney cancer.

Here the CDR3 DNA reads TGCGCCAGCAGCCCGGCCGGGGGTTCCTACGAGCAGTACTTC. Translated: CASSPAGGSYEQYF. J is TRBJ2-7 and V is TRBV5-1; perhaps TRBD2 as D (6 bases). Looked up from germline, CDR1 is SGHRS and CDR2 is YFSETQ. The CDR3 consists of 14 residues. Trimming took 4 bases from V and 1 from J, leaving 12 bases between them.